The 11 T cell receptor beta chains presented below share a single source sample, sequenced in a study of T cell repertoires in aging, cancer and after chemotherapy. A mixed TRB-A/B primer pool amplified rearranged TRB by multiplex touch-down PCR. TCRdb itself ran the multiplex PCR reads through MiXCR, one entry per CDR3 protein. This sample has about 4,300 distinct CDR3 sequences, with roughly two fifths found just once. Amplification of TCR beta used genomic DNA extracted from peripheral blood. Sequenced input: blood. The receptors originated from a human donor with a solid tumor.

V gene TRBV6-1 combines with J gene TRBJ1-5; 8 bases fit TRBD1. The CDR3 sequence is 16 residues long. The junction had 4 bases not matched to a gene; V was cut back by 3 bases and J by 0 bases. The V gene's germline CDR1 is MNHNS and CDR2 SASEGT. The CDR3 sequence: CASSDDRGHSNQPQHF. CDR3 coding DNA: TGTGCCAGCAGTGATGACAGGGGTCATAGCAATCAGCCCCAGCATTTT.

This clonotype turned up a few times. The chain links TRBV6-9 to TRBJ2-1; TRBD1 is a possible D gene (6 bases). The germline V gene encodes CDR1 MNHGY and CDR2 SVAAGI. This CDR3 comprises 11 residues. V was pared by 8 bases and J by 8 bases, with 10 bases between. The DNA for the CDR3 is TGTGCCAGCCATCAGGGGTATGAGCAGTTCTTC. Amino acid sequence: CASHQGYEQFF.

The chain combines TRBV18 with TRBJ2-5; 7 bases are a match to TRBD2. J lost 1 base, V lost 2 bases, and 10 bases had no gene match. Germline CDR1 is KGHSH and CDR2 is LQKENI. The CDR3 is 17 amino acids. CDR3 sequence (DNA): TGTGCCAGCTCACCAGGAAAGGGACTATCGGCCCAAGAGACCCAGTACTTC. Protein: CASSPGKGLSAQETQYF.

This clonotype is large (0.1 to 1%). V and J are TRBV11-1 and TRBJ2-7; 8 positions agree with TRBD1. Trimming removed 1 base from V and 3 bases from J; junction bases left unmatched: 2. Germline CDR1 SGHAT, CDR2 FQDESV (reference sequence). The CDR3 sequence is 14 residues long. The CDR3 region has the DNA TGTGCCAGCAGCTTAGAGGGGACAGGCTACGAGCAGTACTTC. It codes for CASSLEGTGYEQYF.

V usage is TRBV5-5 and J usage is TRBJ1-6, with 7 bases lining up with TRBD1. The CDR3 spans 16 residues. Germline V lookup: CDR1 SGHKS, CDR2 YYEKEE (reference sequence). V lost 5 bases and J lost 2; bases outside the gene matches: 7. The DNA for the CDR3 is TGTGCCAGCAGGATCACACAGGGGACCTATAATTCACCCCTCCACTTT. It yields the protein CASRITQGTYNSPLHF. The whole variable domain, remainder taken from reference TRBV5-5 and TRBJ1-6, is DAGVTQSPTHLIKTRGQQVTLRCSPISGHKSVSWYQQVLGQGPQFIFQYYEKEERGRGNFPDRFSARQFPNYSSELNVNALLLGDSALYLCASRITQGTYNSPLHFGNGTRLTVT.

This clonotype was observed once. This chain links TRBV27 with TRBJ2-5; D remains ambiguous. Germline V gene sequence: CDR1 MNHEY, CDR2 SMNVEV (reference sequence). Trimming cost V 8 bases and J 4 bases, with 5 bases left between them. The CDR3 runs to 10 residues. The CDR3 sequence is CASPSETQYF. CDR3 coding DNA: TGTGCCAGCCCCTCAGAGACCCAGTACTTC.

In its sample, this clonotype is medium-sized. The gene calls are TRBV6-5 and TRBJ1-2, with D unresolved. Germline V gives CDR1 MNHEY, CDR2 SVGAGI. The CDR3 runs 16 residues. The germline V and J ends were trimmed by 2 bases and 6 bases, with 19 bases remaining between them. The CDR3 reads CASSYATPTHRNGYTF. CDR3 sequence (DNA): TGTGCCAGCAGTTACGCCACTCCGACACATAGGAATGGCTACACCTTC.

The table lists this clonotype with a count of one. The chain employs TRBV15 and TRBJ2-5, with D hard to call. CDR1 and CDR2 from the germline V gene are LNHNV and YYDKDF (reference sequence). Between the trimmed V and J ends, which lost 0 bases and 4 bases, there was a span of 6 bases. CDR3 size: 13 residues. The CDR3 region is CATSRDLGETQYF. The CDR3 DNA is TGTGCCACCAGCAGAGATCTTGGAGAGACCCAGTACTTC.

The chain uses TRBV7-9 and TRBJ2-2, with 10 bases aligning to TRBD1. V was clipped by 6 bases and J by 4 bases; unmatched bases: 8. CDR1 SEHNR and CDR2 FQNEAQ come from the germline V gene (reference sequence). The CDR3 extends over 16 amino acids. Here the CDR3 DNA reads TGTGCCAGCAGACCTCTGGGACAGGGGTTCACCGGGGAGCTGTTTTTT. It specifies CASRPLGQGFTGELFF.

The chain employs TRBV7-2 and TRBJ2-7, with D possibly matching TRBD1 (6 bases). The CDR3 length is 15 residues. Per the germline V gene, CDR1 is SGHTA and CDR2 is FQGNSA. Trimming removed 1 base at V and 5 bases at J, with 15 bases between. The CDR3 region is CASSLGVRGLHEQYF. DNA of the CDR3: TGTGCCAGCAGCTTAGGGGTCAGGGGTCTGCACGAGCAGTACTTC.

V and J are TRBV27 and TRBJ2-1; 8 nucleotides match TRBD2. This CDR3 has 14 residues. Germline trimming cut 6 bases from V and 6 bases from J; bases unmatched to any gene: 7. Germline lookup yields CDR1 MNHEY and CDR2 SMNVEV (reference sequence). The CDR3 coding sequence is TGTGCCAGCAGGCCCATGACTAGCGTCAATGAGCAGTTCTTC. Its protein is CASRPMTSVNEQFF.